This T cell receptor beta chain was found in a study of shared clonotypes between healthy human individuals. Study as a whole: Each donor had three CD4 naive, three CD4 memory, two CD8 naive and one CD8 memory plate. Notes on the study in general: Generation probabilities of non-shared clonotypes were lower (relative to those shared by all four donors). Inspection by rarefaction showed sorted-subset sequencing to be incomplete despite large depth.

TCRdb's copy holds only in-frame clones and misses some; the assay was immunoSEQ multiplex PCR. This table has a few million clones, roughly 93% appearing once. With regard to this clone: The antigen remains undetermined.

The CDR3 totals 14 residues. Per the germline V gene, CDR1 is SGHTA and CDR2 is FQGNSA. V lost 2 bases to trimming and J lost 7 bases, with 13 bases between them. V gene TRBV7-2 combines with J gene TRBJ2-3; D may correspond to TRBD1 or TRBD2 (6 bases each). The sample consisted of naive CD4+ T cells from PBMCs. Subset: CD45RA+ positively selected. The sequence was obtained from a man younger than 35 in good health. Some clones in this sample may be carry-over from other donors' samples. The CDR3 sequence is CASSLSGGPNTQYF. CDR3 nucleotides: TGTGCCAGCAGCTTATCCGGGGGCCCGAATACGCAGTATTTT.